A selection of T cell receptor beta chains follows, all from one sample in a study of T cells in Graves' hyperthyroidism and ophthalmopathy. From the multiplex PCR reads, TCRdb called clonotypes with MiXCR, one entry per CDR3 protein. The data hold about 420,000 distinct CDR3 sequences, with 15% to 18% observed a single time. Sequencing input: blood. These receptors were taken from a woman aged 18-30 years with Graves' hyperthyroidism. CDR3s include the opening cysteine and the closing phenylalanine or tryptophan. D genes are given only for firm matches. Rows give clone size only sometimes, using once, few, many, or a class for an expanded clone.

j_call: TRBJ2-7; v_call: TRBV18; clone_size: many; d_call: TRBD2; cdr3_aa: CASSPGLASYEQYF; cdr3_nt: TGTGCCAGCTCACCGGGACTAGCCTCCTACGAGCAGTACTTC
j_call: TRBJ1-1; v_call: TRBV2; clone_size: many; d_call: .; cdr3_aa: CASSYDNLNTEAFF; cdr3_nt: TGTGCCAGCAGTTATGACAACCTGAACACTGAAGCTTTCTTT
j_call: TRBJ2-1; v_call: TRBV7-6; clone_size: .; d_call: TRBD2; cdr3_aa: CASSLYRTSGGSSYNEQFF; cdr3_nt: TGTGCCAGCAGCTTATACCGGACTAGCGGGGGGAGCTCCTACAATGAGCAGTTCTTC
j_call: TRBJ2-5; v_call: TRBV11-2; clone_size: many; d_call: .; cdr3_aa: CASRSVPGGGGRVRETQYF; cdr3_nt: TGTGCCAGCCGCTCTGTTCCGGGGGGAGGGGGTCGCGTTAGGGAGACCCAGTACTTC
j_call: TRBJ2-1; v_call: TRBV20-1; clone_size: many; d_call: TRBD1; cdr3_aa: CSAGTGGFYNEQFF; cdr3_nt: TGCAGTGCCGGGACAGGGGGCTTCTACAATGAGCAGTTCTTC
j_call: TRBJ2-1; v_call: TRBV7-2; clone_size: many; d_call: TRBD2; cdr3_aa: CASSPTSGIYNEQFF; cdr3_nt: TGTGCCAGCAGCCCGACTAGCGGGATCTACAATGAGCAGTTCTTC
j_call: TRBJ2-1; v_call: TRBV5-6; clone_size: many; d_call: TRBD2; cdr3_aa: CASSLVLAGGFSYNEQFF; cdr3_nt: TGTGCCAGCAGCTTGGTACTAGCGGGAGGTTTCTCCTACAATGAGCAGTTCTTC
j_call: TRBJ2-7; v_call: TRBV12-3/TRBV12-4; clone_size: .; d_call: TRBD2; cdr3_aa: CASSSRGMRAYEQYF; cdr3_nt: TGTGCCAGCAGTTCGCGGGGGATGAGGGCCTACGAGCAGTACTTC
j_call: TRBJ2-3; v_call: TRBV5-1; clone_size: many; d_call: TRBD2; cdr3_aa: CASSLTVRAGVPDTQYF; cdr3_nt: TGCGCCAGCAGCTTGACGGTTCGAGCGGGAGTACCAGATACGCAGTATTTT
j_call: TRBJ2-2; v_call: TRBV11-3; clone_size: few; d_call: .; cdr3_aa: CASSLIGQTGELFF; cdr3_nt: TGTGCCAGCAGCTTGATAGGACAGACCGGGGAGCTGTTTTTT
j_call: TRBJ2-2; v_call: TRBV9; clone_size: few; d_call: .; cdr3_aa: CASSVGGTNTGELFF; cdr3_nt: TGTGCCAGCAGCGTGGGGGGGACAAACACCGGGGAGCTGTTTTTT
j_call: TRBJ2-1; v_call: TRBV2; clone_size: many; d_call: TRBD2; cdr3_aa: CASRGTSEEPLEQFF; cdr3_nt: TGTGCCAGCAGAGGAACTAGCGAGGAGCCGCTTGAGCAGTTCTTC
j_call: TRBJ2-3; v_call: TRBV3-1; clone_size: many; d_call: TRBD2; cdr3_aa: CASSVRETSTDTQYF; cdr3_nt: TGTGCCAGCAGTGTGCGGGAGACTAGCACAGATACGCAGTATTTT
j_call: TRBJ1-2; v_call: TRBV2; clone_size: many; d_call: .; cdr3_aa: CASSAGSYGYTF; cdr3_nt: TGTGCCAGCAGTGCCGGGAGCTATGGCTACACCTTC
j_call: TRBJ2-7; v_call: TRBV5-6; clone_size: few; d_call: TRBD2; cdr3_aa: CASSLGGSFYEQYF; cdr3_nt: TGTGCCAGCAGCTTAGGCGGGAGCTTCTACGAGCAGTACTTC
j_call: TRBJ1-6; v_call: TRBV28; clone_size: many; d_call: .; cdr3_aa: CASSPMEGRAISPLHF; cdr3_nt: TGTGCCAGCAGCCCGATGGAGGGGAGAGCAATTTCACCCCTCCACTTT
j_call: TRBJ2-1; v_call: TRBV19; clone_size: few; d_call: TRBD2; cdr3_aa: CASSIGLARYNEQFF; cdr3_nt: TGTGCCAGTAGTATTGGACTAGCGCGCTACAATGAGCAGTTCTTC
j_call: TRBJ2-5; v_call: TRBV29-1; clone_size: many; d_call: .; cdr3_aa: CSVEQETQYF; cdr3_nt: TGCAGCGTTGAACAAGAGACCCAGTACTTC
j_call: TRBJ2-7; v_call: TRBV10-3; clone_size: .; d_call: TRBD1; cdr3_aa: CAISEQGTYEQYF; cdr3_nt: TGTGCCATCAGTGAACAGGGGACCTACGAGCAGTACTTC
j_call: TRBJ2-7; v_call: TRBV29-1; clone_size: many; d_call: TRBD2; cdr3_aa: CSVETVLAGESYEQYF; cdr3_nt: TGCAGCGTTGAAACGGTACTAGCGGGAGAATCCTACGAGCAGTACTTC
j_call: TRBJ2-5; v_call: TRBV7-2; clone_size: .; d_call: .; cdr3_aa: CASSLETSFPQYF; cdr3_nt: TGTGCCAGCAGCTTAGAAACTAGCTTTCCTCAGTACTTC
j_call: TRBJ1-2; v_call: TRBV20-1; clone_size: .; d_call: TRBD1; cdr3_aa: CSAWDRGSIYSYTF; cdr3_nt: TGCAGTGCTTGGGACAGGGGTAGTATCTATAGCTACACCTTC
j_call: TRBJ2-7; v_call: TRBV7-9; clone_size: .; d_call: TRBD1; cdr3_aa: CASSSRTGRTYEQYF; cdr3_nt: TGTGCCAGCAGCTCCCGGACAGGGAGAACCTACGAGCAGTACTTC
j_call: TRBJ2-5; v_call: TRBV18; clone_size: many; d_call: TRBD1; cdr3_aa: CASSPRQGWETQYF; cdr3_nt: TGTGCCAGCTCACCCCGACAGGGCTGGGAGACCCAGTACTTC
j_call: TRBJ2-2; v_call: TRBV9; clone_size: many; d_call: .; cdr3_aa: CASSPQTGELFF; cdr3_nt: TGTGCCAGCAGCCCCCAAACCGGGGAGCTGTTTTTT
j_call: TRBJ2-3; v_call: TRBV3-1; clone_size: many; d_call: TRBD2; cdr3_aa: CASSQDRLAGGLDTQYF; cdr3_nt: TGTGCCAGCAGCCAAGATCGACTAGCGGGAGGGTTGGATACGCAGTATTTT
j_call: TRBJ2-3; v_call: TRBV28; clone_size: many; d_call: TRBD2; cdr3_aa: CASSSPPGLAGEVDTQYF; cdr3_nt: TGTGCCAGCAGTTCACCCCCGGGACTAGCGGGAGAGGTAGATACGCAGTATTTT
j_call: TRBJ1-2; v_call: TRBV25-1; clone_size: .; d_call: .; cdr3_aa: CASSDRREPLYGYTF; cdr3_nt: TGTGCCAGCAGTGATCGACGGGAGCCGCTCTATGGCTACACCTTC
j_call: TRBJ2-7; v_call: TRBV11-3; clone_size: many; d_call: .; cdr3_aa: CASSLAAGPPYEQYF; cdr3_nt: TGTGCCAGCAGCTTAGCAGCAGGCCCTCCCTACGAGCAGTACTTC
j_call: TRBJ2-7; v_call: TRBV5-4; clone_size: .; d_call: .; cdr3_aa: CASSPEGSSYEQYF; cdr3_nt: TGTGCCAGCAGCCCGGAGGGGTCGTCCTACGAGCAGTACTTC
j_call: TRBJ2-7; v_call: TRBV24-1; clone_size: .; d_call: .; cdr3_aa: CATSEVGPGKLAYEQYF; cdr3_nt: TGTGCCACCAGTGAAGTGGGTCCCGGGAAGTTGGCCTACGAGCAGTACTTC